The present entry profiles one T cell receptor beta chain with its context. This sample also contains other DNA sequences that code for the same CDR3. The V and J ends lost 5 bases and 1 base respectively, with 7 bases between them. Germline V CDR1 and CDR2: SGHTA, FQGNSA. The length of the CDR3 is 13 residues. This sample was taken from a study of shared clonotypes between healthy human individuals. Repertoires were generated with immunoSEQ multiplex PCR, while TCRdb's copy carries only in-frame clones and drops some. This sample has approximately 2.3 million clones, with 80% to 95% found just once. Source material: naive CD4+ T cells from PBMCs. Subset given: CD45RA+ positively selected. V is TRBV7-2 and J is TRBJ2-3; D gene uncertain. The sequence derives from a young man in good health. Some clones in this sample may be carry-over from other donors' samples. The chain's CDR3 is CASSPRGTDTQYF. The CDR3 nucleotides are TGTGCCAGCAGCCCCCGGGGCACAGATACGCAGTATTTT.